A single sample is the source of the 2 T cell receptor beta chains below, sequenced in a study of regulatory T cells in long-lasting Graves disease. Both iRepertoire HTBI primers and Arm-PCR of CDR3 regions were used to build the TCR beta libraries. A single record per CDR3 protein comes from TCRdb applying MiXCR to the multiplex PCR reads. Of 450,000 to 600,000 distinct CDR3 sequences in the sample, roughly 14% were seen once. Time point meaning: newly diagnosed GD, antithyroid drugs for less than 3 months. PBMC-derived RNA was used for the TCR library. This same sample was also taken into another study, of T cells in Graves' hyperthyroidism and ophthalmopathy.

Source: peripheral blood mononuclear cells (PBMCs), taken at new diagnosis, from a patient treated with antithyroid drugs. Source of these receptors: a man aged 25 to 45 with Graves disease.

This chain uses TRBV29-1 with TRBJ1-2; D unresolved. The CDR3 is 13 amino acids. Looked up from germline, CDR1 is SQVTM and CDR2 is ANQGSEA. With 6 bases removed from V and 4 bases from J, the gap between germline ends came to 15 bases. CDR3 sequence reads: CSVRAASSYGYTF. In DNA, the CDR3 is TGCAGCGTGAGGGCAGCCTCTTCCTATGGCTACACCTTC.

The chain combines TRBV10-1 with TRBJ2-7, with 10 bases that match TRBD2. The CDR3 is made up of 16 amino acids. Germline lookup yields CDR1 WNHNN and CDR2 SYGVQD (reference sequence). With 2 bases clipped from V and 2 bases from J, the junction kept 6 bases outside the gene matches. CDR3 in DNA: TGCGCCAGCAGTGAGGTGGGGACTAGCGAGGCCTACGAGCAGTACTTC. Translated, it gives CASSEVGTSEAYEQYF.